A single T cell receptor beta chain is shown here with its context. The antigen is unknown. These data come from a study of PD-1 blockade in classical Hodgkin lymphoma. General study results and limits: The baseline diversity of complete responders showed similarity to that of newly diagnosed patients.

Generated by immunoSEQ multiplex PCR, the TCRdb table keeps only in-frame clones and is missing some. The data hold approximately 28,000 clones, with less than 85% observed a single time. Specified time point: cycle 4 day 1 (C4D1), after more than five weeks of nivolumab. Every patient was affected by relapse after autologous stem cell transplantation, while exposure to brentuximab vedotin was not uniform. Magnetic negative selection served to purify CD4+ T cells out of PBMCs that had been thawed. V lost 6 bases, J lost 1 base, and 10 bases lay in between. Germline V gene data show CDR1 as MDHEN and CDR2 as SYDVKM. The CDR3 runs 14 residues.

The TCR comes from a human donor with classical Hodgkin lymphoma. The chain employs TRBV28 and TRBJ1-3; the D is unclear. Source: CD4+ T cells from blood, taken before the fourth cycle of nivolumab. Here the CDR3 DNA reads TGTGCCAGCAGCCTGATTCGATCTGGAAACACCATATATTTT. It translates to CASSLIRSGNTIYF.